This T cell receptor beta chain was found in a study of T cells in Graves' hyperthyroidism and ophthalmopathy. This clonotype was counted many times. Its antigen is as yet unknown. The source material, RNA transcripts, was used to amplify TCR beta CDR3 regions. First-round RT-PCR targeting the TCR CDR3 was performed with the HTBI primer set. From the multiplex PCR reads, TCRdb called clonotypes with MiXCR, one entry per CDR3 protein. Of 400,000 to 450,000 distinct CDR3 sequences in the sample, roughly 15% were seen once. Notes on the study in general: Among clonotypes expanded in thyroid above 0.001, most were also found in blood.

A Clinical Activity Score of at least 3, a NOSPECS grade of at least 4 and a duration under 3 months were recorded in the ophthalmopathy patients. Reasons for excluding patients were uncontrolled infection, other autoimmune disease, pregnancy or lactation. The authors took PBMCs from 10 ml fresh peripheral blood. Trimming removed 10 bases from V and 4 bases from J; junction bases left unmatched: 9. From germline, CDR1 is MNHNS and CDR2 SASEGT. The CDR3 runs 14 residues. The clonotype was recovered from a man aged 18 to 29 with Graves' ophthalmopathy. The chain joins TRBV6-1 to TRBJ2-5; 10 bases are a match to TRBD1. The sequenced material came from blood. The CDR3 DNA sequence: TGTGCCACCAAGCAGGGACAGGGGCGAGAGACCCAGTACTTC. Encoded protein: CATKQGQGRETQYF.